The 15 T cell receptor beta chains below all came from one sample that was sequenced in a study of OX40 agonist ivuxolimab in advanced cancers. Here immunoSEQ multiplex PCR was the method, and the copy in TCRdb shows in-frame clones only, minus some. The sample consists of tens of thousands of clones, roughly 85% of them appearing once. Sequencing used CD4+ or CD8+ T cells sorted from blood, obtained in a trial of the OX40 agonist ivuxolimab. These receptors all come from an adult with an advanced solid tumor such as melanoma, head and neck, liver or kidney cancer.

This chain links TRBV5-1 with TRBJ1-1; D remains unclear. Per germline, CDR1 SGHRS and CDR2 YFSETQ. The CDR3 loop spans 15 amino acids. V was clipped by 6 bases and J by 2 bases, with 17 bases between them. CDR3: CASTAGSGSNTEAFF. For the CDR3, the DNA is TGCGCCAGCACGGCTGGGTCGGGGAGTAACACTGAAGCTTTCTTT.

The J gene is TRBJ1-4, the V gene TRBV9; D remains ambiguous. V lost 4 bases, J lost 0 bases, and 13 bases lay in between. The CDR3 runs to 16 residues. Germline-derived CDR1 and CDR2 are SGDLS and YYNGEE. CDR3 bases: TGTGCCAGCAGCACGAGGACGGGCACAACTAATGAAAAACTGTTTTTT. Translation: CASSTRTGTTNEKLFF.

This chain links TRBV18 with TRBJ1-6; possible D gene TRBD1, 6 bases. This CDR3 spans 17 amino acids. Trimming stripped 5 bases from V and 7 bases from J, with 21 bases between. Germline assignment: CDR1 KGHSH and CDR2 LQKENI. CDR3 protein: CASSFKLQGHSNSPLHF. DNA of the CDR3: TGTGCCAGCTCATTTAAGCTCCAGGGGCACTCCAATTCACCCCTCCACTTT.

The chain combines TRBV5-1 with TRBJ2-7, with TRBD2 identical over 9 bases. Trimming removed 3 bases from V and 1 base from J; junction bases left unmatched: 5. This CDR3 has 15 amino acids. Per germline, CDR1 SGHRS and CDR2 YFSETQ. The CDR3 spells CASSSLAGPSYEQYF. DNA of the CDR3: TGCGCCAGCAGCTCTCTAGCGGGGCCTTCCTACGAGCAGTACTTC. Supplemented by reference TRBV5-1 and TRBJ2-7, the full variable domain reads KAGVTQTPRYLIKTRGQQVTLSCSPISGHRSVSWYQQTPGQGLQFLFEYFSETQRNKGNFPGRFSGRQFSNSRSEMNVSTLELGDSALYLCASSSLAGPSYEQYFGPGTRLTVT.

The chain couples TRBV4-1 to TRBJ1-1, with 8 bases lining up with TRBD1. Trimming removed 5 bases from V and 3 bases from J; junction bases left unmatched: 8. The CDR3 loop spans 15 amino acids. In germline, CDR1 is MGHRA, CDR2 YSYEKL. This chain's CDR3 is CASSIQTGGYTEAFF. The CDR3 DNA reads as TGCGCCAGCAGCATCCAAACAGGGGGGTACACTGAAGCTTTCTTT.

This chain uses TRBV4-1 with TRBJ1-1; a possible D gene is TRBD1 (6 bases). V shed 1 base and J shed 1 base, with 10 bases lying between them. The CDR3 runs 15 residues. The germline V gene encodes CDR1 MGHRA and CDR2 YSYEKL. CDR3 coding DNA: TGCGCCAGCAGCCAAGGTAGGGGGTCGAACACTGAAGCTTTCTTT. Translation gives CASSQGRGSNTEAFF.

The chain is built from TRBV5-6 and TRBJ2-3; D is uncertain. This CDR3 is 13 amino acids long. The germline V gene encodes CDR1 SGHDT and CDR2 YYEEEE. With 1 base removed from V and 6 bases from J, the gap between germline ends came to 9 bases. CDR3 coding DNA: TGTGCCAGCAGCTTGCCCGTCGGCGATACGCAGTATTTT. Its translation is CASSLPVGDTQYF.

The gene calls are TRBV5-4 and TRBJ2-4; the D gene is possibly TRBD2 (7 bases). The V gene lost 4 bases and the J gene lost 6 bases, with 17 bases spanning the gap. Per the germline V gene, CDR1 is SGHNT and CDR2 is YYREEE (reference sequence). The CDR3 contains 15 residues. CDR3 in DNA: TGTGCCAGCAGCCCCGGGGGGCAAGCTATAAACATTCAGTACTTC. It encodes CASSPGGQAINIQYF.

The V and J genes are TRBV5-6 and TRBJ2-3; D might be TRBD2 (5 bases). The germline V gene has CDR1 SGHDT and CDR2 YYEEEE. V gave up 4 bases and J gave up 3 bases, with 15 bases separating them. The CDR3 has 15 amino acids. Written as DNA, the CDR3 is TGTGCCAGCAGCCCAAGAGGGATCGGGACAGATACGCAGTATTTT. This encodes CASSPRGIGTDTQYF.

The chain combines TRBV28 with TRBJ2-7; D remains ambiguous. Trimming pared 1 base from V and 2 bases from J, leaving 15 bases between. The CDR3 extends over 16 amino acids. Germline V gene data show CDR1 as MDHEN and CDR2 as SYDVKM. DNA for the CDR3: TGTGCCAGCAGTTTATTTGTGGGGTCTTCCACCTACGAGCAGTACTTC. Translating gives CASSLFVGSSTYEQYF.

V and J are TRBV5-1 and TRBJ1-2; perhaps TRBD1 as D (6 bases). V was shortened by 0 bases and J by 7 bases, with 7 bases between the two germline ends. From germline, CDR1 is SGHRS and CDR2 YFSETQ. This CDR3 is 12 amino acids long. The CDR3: CASSLEQGGYTF. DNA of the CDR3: TGCGCCAGCAGCTTGGAACAGGGTGGCTACACCTTC.

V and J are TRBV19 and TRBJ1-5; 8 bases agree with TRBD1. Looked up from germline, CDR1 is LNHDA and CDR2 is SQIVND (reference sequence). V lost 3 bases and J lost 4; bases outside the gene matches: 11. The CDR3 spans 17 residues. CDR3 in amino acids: CASSIWTGPYLNQPQHF. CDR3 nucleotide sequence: TGTGCCAGTAGTATCTGGACAGGGCCTTATTTAAATCAGCCCCAGCATTTT.

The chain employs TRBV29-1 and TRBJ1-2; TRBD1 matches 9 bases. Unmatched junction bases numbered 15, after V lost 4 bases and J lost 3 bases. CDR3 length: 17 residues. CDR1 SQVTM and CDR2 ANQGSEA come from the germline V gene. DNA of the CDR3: TGCAGCGTTGCGGCCCTTCCCGGGACAGGGTTGGACTATGGCTACACCTTC. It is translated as CSVAALPGTGLDYGYTF.

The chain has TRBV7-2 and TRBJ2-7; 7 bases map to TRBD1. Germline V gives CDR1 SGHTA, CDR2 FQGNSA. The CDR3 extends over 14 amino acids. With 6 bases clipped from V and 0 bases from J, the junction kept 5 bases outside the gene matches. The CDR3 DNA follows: TGTGCCAGCAGTCGGGACAGCTCCTCCTACGAGCAGTACTTC. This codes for CASSRDSSSYEQYF.

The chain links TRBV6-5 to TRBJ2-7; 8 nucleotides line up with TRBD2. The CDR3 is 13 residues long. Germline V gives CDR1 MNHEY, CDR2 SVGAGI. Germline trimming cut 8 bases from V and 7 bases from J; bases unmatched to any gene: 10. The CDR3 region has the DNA TGTGCCAGCCGACCTCGGGGGGGCTCGGAGCAGTACTTC. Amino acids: CASRPRGGSEQYF.